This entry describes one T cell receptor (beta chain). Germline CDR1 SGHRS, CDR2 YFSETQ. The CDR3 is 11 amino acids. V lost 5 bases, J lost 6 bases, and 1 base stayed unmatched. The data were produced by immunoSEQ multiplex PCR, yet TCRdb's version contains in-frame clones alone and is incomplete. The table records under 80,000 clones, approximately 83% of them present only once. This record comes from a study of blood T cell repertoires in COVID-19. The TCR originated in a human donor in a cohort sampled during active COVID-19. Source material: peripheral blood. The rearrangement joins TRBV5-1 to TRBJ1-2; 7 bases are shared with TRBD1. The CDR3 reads CASRGGNGYTF. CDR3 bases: TGCGCCAGCAGAGGGGGCAATGGCTACACCTTC.